What follows is one T cell receptor (beta chain) and its context. Its antigen remains unidentified. Germline lookup yields CDR1 MNHEY and CDR2 SMNVEV (reference sequence). The ends lost 4 bases at V and 1 base at J; junction bases unmatched: 9. There are 16 residues in the CDR3. The data were obtained in a study of OX40 agonist ivuxolimab in advanced cancers. Study-wide points: Low normalized clonal expansion also occurred in some nonresponding patients.

Assay: immunoSEQ multiplex PCR; the TCRdb copy retains only in-frame clones and omits some. This table holds about 56,000 clones, 82% found once. The source was CD4+ or CD8+ T cells sorted from blood, collected in a trial of the OX40 agonist ivuxolimab. This TCR was sampled from an adult with an advanced solid tumor such as melanoma, head and neck, liver or kidney cancer. J is TRBJ2-7 and V is TRBV27; 8 bases map to TRBD2. The CDR3 DNA follows: TGTGCCAGCAGTTCCCCAGGTGGCGGGAGGTCCTACGAGCAGTACTTC. This sequence encodes CASSSPGGGRSYEQYF.